Here is one TCR beta chain with its context. Antigen: not known. This sample was taken from a study of cytotoxic CD8 clonotypes in ibrutinib-treated CLL. On the study more broadly: Among patients, approximately 24 responded partially and 2 completely; approximately 15 then stayed remitted and around 12 progressed after median roughly 73 months. After a median roughly 12 months on treatment (6 to 36), response samples were drawn. The study, taken as a whole, reports: Sustained-remission and progressing patients had different sampling times.

V was clipped by 8 bases and J by 9 bases; unmatched bases: 23. This CDR3 region has 18 residues. Per the germline V gene, CDR1 is SQVTM and CDR2 is ANQGSEA. Target depth was 1 in 200,000 to 1 in 1 million T cells, about 10x per clonotype. Assay used: immunoSEQ multiplex PCR; TCRdb lists only in-frame clones, some missing. The table shows some 200,000 clones, with just over 70% occurring only once. V gene TRBV29-1 combines with J gene TRBJ2-2; 11 nucleotides agree with TRBD2. This receptor was taken from a human donor with chronic lymphocytic leukemia. The material was PBMCs, obtained after 12 months of ibrutinib treatment. CDR3 nucleotide sequence: TGCAGCCCCGAGCGAGGTAGCGGGAGGGCCCTTTTCCGTCGGGAGCTGTTTTTT. Translating gives CSPERGSGRALFRRELFF.